These 5 T cell receptor beta chains share one sample of origin, sequenced in a study. A single record per CDR3 protein comes from TCRdb applying MiXCR to the 5' RACE reads. The sample yields about 8,600 distinct CDR3 sequences, roughly a sixth seen once. Sequencing was performed on memory CD4+ T cells sorted from blood. Described subset: memory CD4+ T cells, CD4+CD45RO+CD25-. The receptors derive from a female donor with breast cancer.

This clonotype was observed a handful of times. Given a much more abundant clone one base away, this may be a read error. No conserved phenylalanine or tryptophan ends this CDR3, so it is likely a read error. The chain carries TRBV2 and TRBJ1-2; D perhaps matches TRBD1 (5 bases). Germline-derived CDR1 and CDR2 are SNHLY and FYNNEI. The CDR3 extends over 13 amino acids. Trimming removed 2 bases at V and 8 bases at J, with 12 bases between. The CDR3 bases are TGTGCCAGCAGTGAATCGGGGGTGGGAGGCTACACCCTC. Translation gives CASSESGVGGYTL.

At least ten counts were recorded for this clonotype. The CDR3, as DNA: TGTGCCAGCAGCTTTGCACAGCTCAACACCGGGGAGCTGTTTTTT. Residues: CASSFAQLNTGELFF. The chain recombines TRBV7-2 with TRBJ2-2; no clear D gene. This CDR3 is 15 amino acids long. V was trimmed by 3 bases and J by 2 bases, leaving 10 bases between them. Germline assignment: CDR1 SGHTA and CDR2 FQGNSA. The full variable domain, completed using reference TRBV7-2 and TRBJ2-2, is GAGVSQSPSNKVTEKGKDVELRCDPISGHTALYWYRQSLGQGLEFLIYFQGNSAPDKSGLPSDRFSAERTGGSVSTLTIQRTQQEDSAVYLCASSFAQLNTGELFFGEGSRLTVL.

Judged by abundance, this clonotype is medium-sized. The chain combines TRBV20-1 with TRBJ2-5; D remains unclear. V lost 3 bases, J lost 2 bases, and 13 bases lay in between. The CDR3 covers 14 residues. In germline, CDR1 is DFQATT, CDR2 SNEGSKA (reference sequence). The CDR3 DNA sequence: TGCAGTGCTAGCACAGCGCCAAGGCAAGAGACCCAGTACTTC. Its translation: CSASTAPRQETQYF.

Many counts were recorded for this clonotype. The chain links TRBV7-2 to TRBJ1-5; D might be TRBD1 (5 bases). This CDR3 is 16 amino acids long. The V end was cut by 2 bases, the J end by 4 bases, with 15 bases between. Germline CDR1 and CDR2: SGHTA and FQGNSA. The CDR3 DNA reads TGTGCCAGCAGCTTACGTGGAGGGGCGCTGAATCAGCCCCAGCATTTT. Protein: CASSLRGGALNQPQHF.

By share, this clonotype ranks as medium-sized. This rearrangement joins TRBV7-3 to TRBJ2-3; D is ambiguous. The germline gives CDR1 SGHTA, CDR2 FQGTGA. This CDR3 comprises 14 residues. Trimming removed 0 bases from V and 1 base from J, with 5 bases in between. This chain's CDR3 is CASSLTQGTDTQYF. The CDR3 nucleotides are TGTGCCAGCAGCTTAACCCAGGGCACAGATACGCAGTATTTT.